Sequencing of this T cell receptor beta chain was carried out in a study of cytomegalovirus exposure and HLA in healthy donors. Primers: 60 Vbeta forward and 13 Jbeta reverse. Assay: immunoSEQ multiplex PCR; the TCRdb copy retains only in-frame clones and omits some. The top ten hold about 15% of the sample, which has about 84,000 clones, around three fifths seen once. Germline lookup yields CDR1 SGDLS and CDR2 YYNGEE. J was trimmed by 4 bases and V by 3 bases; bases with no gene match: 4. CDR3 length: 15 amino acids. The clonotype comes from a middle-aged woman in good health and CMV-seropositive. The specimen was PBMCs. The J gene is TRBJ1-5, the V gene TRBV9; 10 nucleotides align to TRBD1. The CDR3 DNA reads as TGTGCCAGCAGCGGAGGACAGGGGGTTAATCAGCCCCAGCATTTT. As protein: CASSGGQGVNQPQHF.